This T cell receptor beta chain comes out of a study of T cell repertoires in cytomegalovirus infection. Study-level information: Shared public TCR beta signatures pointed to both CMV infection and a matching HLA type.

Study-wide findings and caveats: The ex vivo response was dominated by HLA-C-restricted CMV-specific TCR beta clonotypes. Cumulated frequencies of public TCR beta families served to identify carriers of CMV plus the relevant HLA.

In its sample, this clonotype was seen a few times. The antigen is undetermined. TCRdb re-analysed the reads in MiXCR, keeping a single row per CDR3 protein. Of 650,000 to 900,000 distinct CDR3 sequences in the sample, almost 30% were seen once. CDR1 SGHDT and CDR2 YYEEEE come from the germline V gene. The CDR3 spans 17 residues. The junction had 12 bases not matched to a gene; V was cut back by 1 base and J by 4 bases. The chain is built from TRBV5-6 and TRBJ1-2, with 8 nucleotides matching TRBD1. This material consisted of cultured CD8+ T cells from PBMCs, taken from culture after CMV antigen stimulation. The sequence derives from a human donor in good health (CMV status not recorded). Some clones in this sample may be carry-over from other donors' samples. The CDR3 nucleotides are TGTGCCAGCAGCTTGAAGGACAGGGTTGTCGGTAGCTATGGCTACACCTTC. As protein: CASSLKDRVVGSYGYTF.